A selection of T cell receptor beta chains follows, all from one sample in a study of cytomegalovirus exposure and HLA in healthy donors. Profiling relied on immunoSEQ multiplex PCR, and the TCRdb table lists in-frame clones only, not all of them. The table shows hundreds of thousands of clones, with approximately 82% occurring only once. Sequenced material: PBMCs. The receptors stem from a man aged 18-30 years in good health and CMV-seronegative. CDR3s include the opening cysteine and the closing phenylalanine or tryptophan. The order of the fields is J gene, V gene, CDR3 protein.

>TRBJ2-5|TRBV5-1
CASRRDSQETQYF
>TRBJ1-5|TRBV29-1
CSVAKDRTNQPQHF
>TRBJ1-5|TRBV9
CASSVDGGGGNQPQHF
>TRBJ1-3|TRBV6-5
CASSYSGGPSGNTIYF
>-|TRBV19
CASSRQGRPSYEQYF
>TRBJ2-5|TRBV7-9
CSSSPTGTGGKETQYF
>TRBJ1-2|TRBV27
CASSNRVRGGYTF
>TRBJ2-7|TRBV7-6
CASSPRSSGRVKTYEQYF
>TRBJ1-4|TRBV7-9
CASSALGQLNEKLFF
>TRBJ2-1|TRBV2
CASSLLVDDEQFF
>TRBJ2-1|TRBV25-1
CASSGMTKNEQFF
>TRBJ2-7|TRBV30
CAWSWTGSGEQYF
>TRBJ2-3|TRBV5-4
CASSQTSGSTDTQYF
>TRBJ2-7|TRBV5-6
CASSLSDRVLF
>TRBJ2-5|TRBV7-9
CSSSLEGTGGAGTQYF
>TRBJ2-7|TRBV7-9
CSSQEAVYEQYF
>TRBJ1-1|TRBV10-3
CAISARQGTNTEAFF
>TRBJ2-6|TRBV18
CASSRQGSQSGANVLTF
>TRBJ2-7|TRBV7-8
CASSQPGGAEQYF
>TRBJ1-3|TRBV5-1
CASSLFRGLSGNTIYF
>TRBJ1-5|TRBV5-1
CASSQFEVSGQPQHF
>TRBJ2-7|TRBV2
CASSEWRQGTTYEQYF
>TRBJ2-7|TRBV5-1
CASSLAAGGSYEQYF
>TRBJ2-5|TRBV6-5
CASSYTTPTGRQTQYF
>TRBJ2-1|TRBV5-1
CASSLSAGIWNEQFF
>TRBJ2-1|TRBV11-2
CASSLGRDTYNEQFF
>TRBJ2-2|TRBV27
CATSREYTGELFF